These T cell receptor beta chains were read from a single sample in a study of T cells in Graves' hyperthyroidism and ophthalmopathy. Each CDR3 protein is one row after TCRdb ran MiXCR on the multiplex PCR reads. The repertoire holds 750,000 to 950,000 distinct CDR3 sequences, with 38% as singletons. The sample was blood. The receptors here all came from a man between 18 and 29 years old with Graves' hyperthyroidism. Each CDR3 is given with its conserved first and last residue. Fields, in order: D gene, V gene, J gene, clone size, CDR3 protein, CDR3 DNA. D genes are given only for firm matches. Some rows have no size entry. The others give once, few or many, or a class for an expanded clone.

TRBD1	TRBV7-2	TRBJ1-4	many	CASSSAGQNEKLFF	TGTGCCAGCAGCTCCGCGGGACAGAATGAAAAACTGTTTTTT
.	TRBV5-1	TRBJ2-7	.	CASSSWDISSYEQYF	TGCGCCAGCAGCAGTTGGGACATAAGCTCCTACGAGCAGTACTTC
.	TRBV29-1	TRBJ1-1	.	CSLSPGAAAFF	TGCAGCTTAAGTCCTGGGGCGGCGGCTTTCTTT
.	TRBV20-1	TRBJ2-7	.	CSASAEPHEQYF	TGCAGTGCTAGCGCGGAACCCCACGAGCAGTACTTC
.	TRBV12-3/TRBV12-4	TRBJ1-1	.	CASGGLNTEAFF	TGTGCCAGTGGAGGATTGAACACTGAAGCTTTCTTT
TRBD1	TRBV2	TRBJ2-2	.	CARQGSGELFF	TGTGCCAGACAGGGGTCCGGGGAGCTGTTTTTT
.	TRBV5-1	TRBJ2-5	.	CASSLTGQGTQYF	TGCGCCAGCAGCTTGACGGGACAAGGGACCCAGTACTTC
TRBD2	TRBV7-9	TRBJ2-5	.	CASSSSSGGSETQYF	TGTGCCAGCAGCTCATCTAGCGGGGGGTCGGAGACCCAGTACTTC
.	TRBV10-3	TRBJ1-1	many	CAISEPETGNTEAFF	TGTGCCATCAGTGAGCCTGAGACAGGGAACACTGAAGCTTTCTTT
.	TRBV5-1	TRBJ1-5	.	CASSLRSSNQPQHF	TGTGCCAGCAGCTTACGCAGTAGCAATCAGCCCCAGCATTTT
.	TRBV12-3/TRBV12-4	TRBJ1-1	.	CASSLGEGGTEAFF	TGTGCCAGCAGTTTAGGAGAGGGGGGCACTGAAGCTTTCTTT
.	TRBV12-3/TRBV12-4	TRBJ1-3	.	CASSLGLGGTGNTIYF	TGTGCCAGCAGTTTAGGGTTGGGTGGGACTGGAAACACCATATATTTT
.	TRBV29-1	TRBJ2-5	many	CSVVERETQYF	TGCAGCGTTGTTGAGAGGGAGACCCAGTACTTC
.	TRBV9	TRBJ1-4	many	CASTRTEVNEKLFF	TGTGCCAGCACCCGTACCGAGGTTAATGAAAAACTGTTTTTT
.	TRBV9	TRBJ1-2	many	CASSVPGRGGYTF	TGTGCCAGCAGCGTACCAGGGCGGGGTGGCTACACCTTC
.	TRBV7-2	TRBJ1-5	many	CASSLGAGQPQHF	TGTGCCAGCAGTTTAGGAGCAGGTCAGCCCCAGCATTTT
.	TRBV7-9	TRBJ1-1	many	CASSSWTDTEAFF	TGTGCCAGCAGCTCCTGGACGGATACTGAAGCTTTCTTT
TRBD1	TRBV7-2	TRBJ2-7	.	CASSSTPGTGTYEQYF	TGTGCCAGCAGCTCTACACCCGGGACAGGAACCTACGAGCAGTACTTC
.	TRBV7-9	TRBJ2-7	few	CASSLGFMGEQYF	TGTGCCAGCAGCTTGGGGTTTATGGGCGAGCAGTACTTC
TRBD1	TRBV2	TRBJ1-4	.	CASREDRGEKLFF	TGTGCCAGCAGAGAGGACAGGGGTGAAAAACTGTTTTTT
.	TRBV15	TRBJ2-5	many	CATGDTRETQYF	TGTGCCACCGGGGACACCCGGGAGACCCAGTACTTC
.	TRBV20-1	TRBJ1-5	many	CSAREVLQEPQHF	TGCAGTGCTCGGGAGGTGCTCCAGGAGCCCCAGCATTTT
.	TRBV7-2	TRBJ1-5	.	CASSSIRQNQPQHF	TGTGCCAGCAGCTCAATACGACAGAATCAGCCCCAGCATTTT
TRBD1	TRBV6-2/TRBV6-3	TRBJ1-1	.	CASSYPGQNLGAFF	TGTGCCAGCAGTTACCCGGGACAGAACCTTGGGGCTTTCTTT
.	TRBV4-1	TRBJ1-1	.	CASSQIPGLLTEAFF	TGCGCCAGCAGCCAAATCCCAGGACTCCTCACTGAAGCTTTCTTT
.	TRBV5-1	TRBJ2-7	few	CASSPGPTGIYEQYF	TGCGCCAGCAGCCCGGGCCCTACAGGGATCTACGAGCAGTACTTC
.	TRBV9	TRBJ1-5	few	CASSQEMTGGNQPQHF	TGTGCCAGCAGCCAAGAAATGACCGGAGGCAATCAGCCCCAGCATTTT